Sequencing of this T cell receptor (beta chain) was carried out in a study of CD8+CD57+ T cells in acquired aplastic anemia. Findings of the study overall: Overlap between patients and controls comprised twenty-nine CD8+ CDR3 sequences. The study found no significant CD8+ Simpson's diversity difference between patients and controls.

This clonotype has a count of ten or more. The target antigen is unknown. Genomic DNA provided the template from which TCR beta VDJ and CDR3 profiles were obtained. TCRdb analysed the reads with MiXCR anew, one entry per CDR3 protein. Found here are about 190,000 distinct CDR3 sequences, approximately 50% of them singletons; the top ten hold approximately 15%. Germline CDR1 reads LNHNV; CDR2 reads YYDKDF (reference sequence). The CDR3 covers 13 residues. With 8 bases removed from V and 4 bases from J, the gap between germline ends came to 15 bases. The sequence derives from a human donor in good health, serving as a control. The J gene is TRBJ2-7, the V gene TRBV15, with a tentative D call TRBD2 (6 bases). Sequencing was performed on sorted CD4+, CD8+, or CD8+CD57+ T cells (not recorded which) from PBMCs. The CDR3 bases are TGTGCCACCTCTCCGACTAGGGGATACGAGCAGTACTTC. As protein: CATSPTRGYEQYF. The full variable domain, with the rest looked up from reference TRBV15 and TRBJ2-7, is DAMVIQNPRYQVTQFGKPVTLSCSQTLNHNVMYWYQQKSSQAPKLLFHYYDKDFNNEADTPDNFQSRRPNTSFCFLDIRSPGLGDTAMYLCATSPTRGYEQYFGPGTRLTVT.